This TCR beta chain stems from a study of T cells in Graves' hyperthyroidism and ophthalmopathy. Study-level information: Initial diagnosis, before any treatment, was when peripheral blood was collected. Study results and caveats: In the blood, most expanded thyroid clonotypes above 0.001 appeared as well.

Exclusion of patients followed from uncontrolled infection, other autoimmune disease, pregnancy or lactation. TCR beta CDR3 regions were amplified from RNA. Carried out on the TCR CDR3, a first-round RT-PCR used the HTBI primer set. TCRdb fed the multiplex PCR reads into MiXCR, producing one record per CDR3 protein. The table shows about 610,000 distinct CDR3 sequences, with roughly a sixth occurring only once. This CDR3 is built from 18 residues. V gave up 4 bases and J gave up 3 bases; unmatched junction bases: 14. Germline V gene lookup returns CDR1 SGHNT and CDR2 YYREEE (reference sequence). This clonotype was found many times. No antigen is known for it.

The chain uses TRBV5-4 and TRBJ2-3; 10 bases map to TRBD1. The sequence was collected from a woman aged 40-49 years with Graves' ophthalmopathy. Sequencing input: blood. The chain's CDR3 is CASSPRGQGTQSTDTQYF. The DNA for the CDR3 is TGTGCCAGCAGCCCGAGGGGACAGGGGACGCAGTCGACAGATACGCAGTATTTT.